This T cell receptor (beta chain) was observed in a study of blood T cell repertoires in COVID-19 (dated by TCRdb to the early 2020s). With respect to the entire study: The collaborator samples originated in the United States, Italy and Spain and spanned the acute and convalescent phases of COVID-19. Where available, HLA class I and class II types were obtained from metadata supplied by the sample provider rather than from assay-based typing. A de-identified subject ID, COVID-19 status, age in years and sex were almost always included in the sample metadata. The prospective study material was composed of cDNA or gDNA derived from T cells, B-cell-depleted T cells, or PBMCs. The repertoires were made available in a free public database intended to serve as a resource for research on the immune response to SARS-CoV-2. The dataset comprised deeply sampled blood TCRbeta repertoires from subjects exposed to, actively infected with, or recovered from COVID-19. The samples were drawn from two sources: the first 160 participants of the ongoing ImmuneRACE study, and fewer than 1,500 subjects contributed by 6 global collaborators. Study-wide findings and limitations: Clinical and demographic metadata were provided uncurated, with the amount varying by source and participant.

Participants in the prospective study were aged about 18 to 95 years, lived in some 24 United States geographic areas, and enrolled through a virtual design. Cohort assignment in the prospective study relied on participant-reported clinical history from a screening survey and a study questionnaire. Each participant in the prospective study had whole blood, serum and a nasopharyngeal or oropharyngeal swab collected by mobile phlebotomists. Prospective study participants could optionally give additional blood draws and questionnaires over an approximately two-month period. Prospective study blood samples were shipped either frozen or at room temperature before DNA extraction. TCRbeta CDR3 regions were amplified from genomic DNA by means of the immunoSEQ Assay, a bias-controlled multiplex PCR. Regarding the original processing steps: Nucleated cell counts per sample were estimated from amplification of reference gene primers within the assay. Sequence reads were collapsed and filtered to measure the absolute abundance of every unique TCRbeta CDR3 rearrangement. Productive Simpson clonality was computed per sample as the square root of Simpson's diversity index over productive rearrangements. TCRdb stores this immuneACCESS table with in-frame sequences only. Part of the clones is absent; in the studies checked, under half of the shortfall reflects unresolved V genes, and no reason is known for the rest. V and J calls and clone size are copied from that table; D and trimming were computed from the DNA. Counted in this sample were some 250,000 clones; approximately 91% of them appeared once. 1.2% of the sample comes from the top ten.

The CDR3 contains 13 residues, cysteine and phenylalanine counted. Of all the DNA, just the CDR3 is kept, 39 bases in frame from base 1. CDR1 SGHRS and CDR2 YFSETQ are derived from the germline V gene. V sheds 4 bases and J sheds 0 bases, leaving 5 bases between their ends. Concerning this clone: Its binding antigen is unknown. Base qualities were left out, and no much larger clone turns up one base away.

The chain is assembled from TRBV5-1 and TRBJ1-3, with no confident D gene call. The sequenced material came from PBMCs or T cells enriched from blood (not recorded which). The clonotype was recovered from a human donor in a cohort exposed to, infected with or recovered from COVID-19 (not recorded which). The donor label of this sample is uncertain. The CDR3 reads as follows: CASSRYSGNTIYF. The DNA sequence is as follows: TGCGCCAGCAGCCGGTACTCTGGAAACACCATATATTTT.